This section outlines one T cell receptor beta chain sequence together with its context. The sample originates from a study of blood T cell repertoires in COVID-19. Across the study: The United States, Italy and Spain provided the acute and convalescent COVID-19 samples. T cells, B-cell-depleted T cells, or PBMCs provided the cDNA or gDNA that served as material.

Per the original data handling: Amplified reference gene primers provided the basis for estimating nucleated cell counts. Sequenced by immunoSEQ multiplex PCR; TCRdb stores in-frame clones only, minus some. From that table come the V and J calls and clone size; the DNA was used to work out D and trimming. Of fewer than 150,000 clones listed, around 86% are singletons. Between the trimmed V and J ends, which lost 3 bases and 5 bases, there was a span of 14 bases. In germline, CDR1 is DFQATT, CDR2 SNEGSKA (reference sequence). This CDR3 has 13 residues. This TCR was recovered from a woman between 50 and 59 years old who had recovered from COVID-19. Input material: peripheral blood. V usage is TRBV20-1 and J usage is TRBJ2-7; D is ambiguous. The CDR3 here is CSASFPTFHEQYF. CDR3 DNA: TGCAGTGCTAGTTTTCCTACGTTTCACGAGCAGTACTTC.